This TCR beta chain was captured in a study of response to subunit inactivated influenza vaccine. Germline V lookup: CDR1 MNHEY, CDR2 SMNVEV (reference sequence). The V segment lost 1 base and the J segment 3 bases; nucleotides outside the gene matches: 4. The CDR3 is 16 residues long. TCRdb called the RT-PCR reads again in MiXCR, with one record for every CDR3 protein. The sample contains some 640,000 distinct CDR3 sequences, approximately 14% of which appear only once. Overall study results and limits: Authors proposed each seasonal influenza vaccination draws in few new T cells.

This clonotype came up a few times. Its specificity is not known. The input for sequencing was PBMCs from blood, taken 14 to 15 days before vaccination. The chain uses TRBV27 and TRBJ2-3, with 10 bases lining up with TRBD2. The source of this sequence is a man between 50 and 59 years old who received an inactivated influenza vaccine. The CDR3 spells CASSLLLAGETDTQYF. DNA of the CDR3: TGTGCCAGCAGTTTATTGCTAGCGGGGGAAACAGATACGCAGTATTTT.